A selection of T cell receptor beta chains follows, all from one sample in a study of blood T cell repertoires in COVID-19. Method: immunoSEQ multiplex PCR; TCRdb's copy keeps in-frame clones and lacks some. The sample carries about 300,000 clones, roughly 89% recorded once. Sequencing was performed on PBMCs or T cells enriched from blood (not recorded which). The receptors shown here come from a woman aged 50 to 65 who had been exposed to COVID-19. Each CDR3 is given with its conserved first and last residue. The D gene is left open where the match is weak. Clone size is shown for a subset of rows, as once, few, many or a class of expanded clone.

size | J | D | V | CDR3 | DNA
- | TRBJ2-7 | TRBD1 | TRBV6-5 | CASKGRGRPYEQYF | TGTGCAAGCAAGGGCAGGGGGCGCCCCTACGAGCAGTACTTC
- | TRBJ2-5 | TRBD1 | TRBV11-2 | CASSSNTGGSETQYF | TGTGCCAGCAGCTCCAACACAGGGGGCTCGGAGACCCAGTACTTC
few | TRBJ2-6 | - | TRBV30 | CAWSNPHSRSGANVLTF | TGTGCCTGGAGTAACCCTCACAGTCGCTCTGGGGCCAACGTCCTGACTTTC
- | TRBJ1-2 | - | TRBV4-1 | CASSHLQGGHYGYTF | TGCGCCAGCAGCCACCTCCAAGGAGGGCACTATGGCTACACCTTC
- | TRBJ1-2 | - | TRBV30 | CACPMGAGFGYTF | TGTGCCTGCCCGATGGGAGCGGGGTTTGGCTACACCTTC
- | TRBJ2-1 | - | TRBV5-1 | CASSLGGDRNEQFF | TGCGCCAGCAGCTTAGGCGGGGATAGAAATGAGCAGTTCTTC
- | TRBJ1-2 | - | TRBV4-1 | CASSQGGAGPYGYTF | TGCGCCAGCAGCCAAGGTGGGGCAGGGCCCTATGGCTACACCTTC
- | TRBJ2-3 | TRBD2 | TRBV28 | CASRTYGGEVDTQYF | TGTGCCAGCAGGACATATGGGGGGGAGGTAGATACGCAGTATTTT
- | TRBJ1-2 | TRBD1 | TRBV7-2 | CASSSRRQGTYGYTF | TGTGCCAGCAGCTCCCGGCGACAGGGGACCTATGGCTACACCTTC
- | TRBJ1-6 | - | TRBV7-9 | CASSPLGGDGSPLHF | TGTGCCAGCAGCCCCCTTGGAGGCGACGGGTCACCCCTCCACTTT
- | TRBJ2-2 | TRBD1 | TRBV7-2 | CASSYQQGTGELFF | TGTGCCAGCAGCTACCAACAGGGGACCGGGGAGCTGTTTTTT
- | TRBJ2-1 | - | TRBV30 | CATFAGETYNEQFF | TGTGCCACCTTTGCCGGGGAGACCTACAATGAGCAGTTCTTC
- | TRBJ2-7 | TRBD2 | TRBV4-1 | CASSQVLLAGKSYEQYF | TGCGCCAGCAGCCAAGTTTTACTAGCGGGGAAGTCCTACGAGCAGTACTTC
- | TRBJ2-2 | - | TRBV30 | CAWRGGFSGELFF | TGTGCCTGGAGGGGAGGATTCTCCGGGGAGCTGTTTTTT
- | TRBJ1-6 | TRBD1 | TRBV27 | CASGDRGRGSPLHF | TGTGCCAGCGGGGACAGGGGAAGGGGATCACCCCTCCACTTT
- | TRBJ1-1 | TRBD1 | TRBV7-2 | CASSIRDRVEWGNTEAFF | TGTGCCAGCAGCATCCGGGACAGGGTGGAGTGGGGGAACACTGAAGCTTTCTTT
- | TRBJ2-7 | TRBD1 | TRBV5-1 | CASSRGGDPLEQYF | TGCGCCAGCAGTCGAGGGGGCGACCCACTCGAGCAGTACTTC
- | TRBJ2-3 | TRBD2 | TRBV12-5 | CASGLIAGGREGRDTQYF | TGTGCTAGTGGTTTAATCGCGGGGGGCAGGGAAGGTCGGGATACGCAGTATTTT
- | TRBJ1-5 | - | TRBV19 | CASNEGGSFSNQPQHF | TGTGCCAGTAATGAAGGGGGATCATTTAGCAATCAGCCCCAGCATTTT
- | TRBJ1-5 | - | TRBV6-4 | CARVGGAWNQPQHF | TGTGCCAGAGTGGGGGGGGCTTGGAATCAGCCCCAGCATTTT
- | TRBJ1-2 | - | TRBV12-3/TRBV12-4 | CASSSRTAVGYTF | TGTGCCAGCAGTTCTAGGACAGCGGTGGGCTACACCTTC
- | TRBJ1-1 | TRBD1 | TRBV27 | CASSLEGQGARTFF | TGTGCCAGCAGTTTGGAGGGACAGGGGGCGCGGACTTTCTTT
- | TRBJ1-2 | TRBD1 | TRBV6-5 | CASRPDRDNYGYTF | TGTGCCAGCAGACCGGACAGGGATAACTATGGCTACACCTTC
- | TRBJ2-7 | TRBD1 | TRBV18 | CASSQIGTVLSEQYF | TGTGCCAGCTCACAAATCGGGACAGTTTTGAGTGAGCAGTACTTC
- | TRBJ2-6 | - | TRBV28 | CASSLWGDGGVGANVLTF | TGTGCCAGCAGTTTATGGGGGGACGGAGGGGTTGGGGCCAACGTCCTGACTTTC
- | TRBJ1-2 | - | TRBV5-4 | CASSLGGGSANYGYTF | TGTGCCAGCAGCTTGGGAGGTGGTTCGGCTAACTATGGCTACACCTTC
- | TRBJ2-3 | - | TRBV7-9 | CASSPWGVSTDTQYF | TGTGCCAGCAGCCCCTGGGGGGTATCCACAGATACGCAGTATTTT
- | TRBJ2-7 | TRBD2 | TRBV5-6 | CASSWSPTSGGGSEQYF | TGTGCCAGCAGCTGGTCACCGACTAGCGGGGGTGGGAGCGAGCAGTACTTC
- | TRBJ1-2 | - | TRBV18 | CASSPDINYGYTF | TGTGCCAGCTCACCGGACATAAACTATGGCTACACCTTC
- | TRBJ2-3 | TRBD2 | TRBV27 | CASSLTSAPTDTQYF | TGTGCCAGCAGTTTAACTAGCGCCCCCACAGATACGCAGTATTTT
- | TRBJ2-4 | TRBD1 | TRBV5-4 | CASSLEGTGSNIQYF | TGTGCCAGCAGCTTGGAGGGGACAGGGAGCAACATTCAGTACTTC
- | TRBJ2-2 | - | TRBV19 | CASSIGGQNTGELFF | TGTGCCAGTAGTATTGGGGGACAGAACACCGGGGAGCTGTTTTTT
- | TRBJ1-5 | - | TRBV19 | CASSLDMGQPQHF | TGTGCCAGTAGTTTGGACATGGGACAGCCCCAGCATTTT
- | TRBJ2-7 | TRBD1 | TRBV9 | CASSPGGQGAGEQYF | TGTGCCAGCAGCCCAGGGGGACAGGGGGCGGGTGAGCAGTACTTC
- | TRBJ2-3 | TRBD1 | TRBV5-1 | CASSLEGQYTQYF | TGCGCCAGCAGCTTGGAGGGACAGTACACGCAGTATTTT
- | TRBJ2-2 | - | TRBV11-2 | CASSLDGGTGGELFF | TGTGCCAGCAGCTTAGATGGCGGAACAGGAGGGGAGCTGTTTTTT
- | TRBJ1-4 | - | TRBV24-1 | CATSVKQGEGEKLFF | TGTGCCACCAGTGTCAAACAGGGAGAGGGGGAAAAACTGTTTTTT
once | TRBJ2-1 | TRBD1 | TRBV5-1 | CASSWGQGARNEQFF | TGCGCCAGCAGCTGGGGACAGGGGGCGCGGAATGAGCAGTTCTTC
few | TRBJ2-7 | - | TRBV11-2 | CASSRSPQDISYEQYF | TGTGCCAGCAGCCGTTCGCCCCAGGACATCTCCTACGAGCAGTACTTC
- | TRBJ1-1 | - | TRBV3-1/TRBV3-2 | CASSALDRKGNEAFF | TGTGCCAGCAGCGCGCTGGACAGAAAAGGGAATGAAGCTTTCTTT